The 17 T cell receptor beta chains given below trace back to one sample, sequenced in a study of blood T cell repertoires in COVID-19. Data came from immunoSEQ multiplex PCR; TCRdb stores just in-frame clones and leaves some out. The sample has approximately 190,000 clones; 82% are singletons. The sequencing sample was made of peripheral blood. Source of these receptors: a human donor with acute or convalescent COVID-19. The donor label of this sample is uncertain.

This clone was recorded once. The rearrangement uses TRBV19 and TRBJ1-5; D remains unclear. Trimming left V 5 bases short and J 0 bases short, with 23 bases between. There are 19 residues in the CDR3. The germline V gene has CDR1 LNHDA and CDR2 SQIVND (reference sequence). CDR3 amino acids: CASSARTGAVIYSNQPQHF. The CDR3 nucleotides are TGTGCCAGTAGTGCCCGGACGGGAGCCGTCATTTATAGCAATCAGCCCCAGCATTTT.

The J gene is TRBJ2-5, the V gene TRBV6-5; TRBD2 agrees at 13 bases. CDR1 is MNHEY, CDR2 SVGAGI, per germline. Trimming removed 6 bases from V and 1 base from J; junction bases left unmatched: 2. The CDR3 is made up of 15 amino acids. The chain's CDR3 is CASRRTSGGQETQYF. The DNA for the CDR3 is TGTGCCAGCAGAAGGACTAGCGGGGGCCAAGAGACCCAGTACTTC.

This clone was recorded only once. The chain joins TRBV2 to TRBJ2-5; 11 bases map to TRBD2. Trimming cost V 4 bases and J 7 bases; bases outside gene matches: 8. Germline CDR1 SNHLY, CDR2 FYNNEI. The CDR3 loop spans 15 amino acids. CDR3 sequence reads: CASSGLAGGPGTQYF. The CDR3 nucleotides are TGTGCCAGCAGTGGGTTAGCGGGAGGGCCGGGGACCCAGTACTTC.

The rearrangement joins TRBV5-1 to TRBJ2-7; a possible D gene is TRBD2 (6 bases). The V and J ends lost 4 bases and 1 base respectively, with 15 bases between them. This CDR3 comprises 15 residues. The germline V gene encodes CDR1 SGHRS and CDR2 YFSETQ. CDR3 coding DNA: TGCGCCAGCAGCCTCCTCCGGGGGAATTCCTACGAGCAGTACTTC. Its translation is CASSLLRGNSYEQYF.

V usage is TRBV28 and J usage is TRBJ1-6, with TRBD1 identical over 11 bases. The CDR3 sequence is 15 residues long. Germline V gives CDR1 MDHEN, CDR2 SYDVKM. After removal of 7 bases from V and 7 bases from J, the junction contained 6 bases not matched to a gene. This CDR3 is CASKGQGAGNSPLHF. CDR3 coding DNA: TGTGCCAGCAAAGGACAGGGGGCGGGAAATTCACCCCTCCACTTT.

The chain joins TRBV3-1 (or the pseudogene TRBV3-2) to TRBJ2-1; TRBD1 aligns across 8 bases. This CDR3 spans 14 amino acids. Germline trimming cut 3 bases from V and 6 bases from J; bases unmatched to any gene: 4. Germline CDR1 is LGHDT and CDR2 is YNNKEL (reference sequence). This chain's CDR3 is CASSHRGLINEQFF. The CDR3 DNA sequence: TGTGCCAGCAGCCACAGGGGGCTAATCAATGAGCAGTTCTTC.

The chain links TRBV13 to TRBJ2-5; 8 nucleotides agree with TRBD2. Germline CDR1 PRHDT, CDR2 FYEKMQ (reference sequence). The V and J ends lost 1 base and 4 bases, in that order; junction bases with no gene match: 14. The CDR3 has 18 amino acids. The DNA of the CDR3 is TGTGCCAGCAGCTTAGTTACGGGAGGGCCATCAGTAAGAGAGACCCAGTACTTC. This translates into CASSLVTGGPSVRETQYF.

V gene TRBV7-2 combines with J gene TRBJ2-2; 9 bases fit TRBD2. Germline V gene data show CDR1 as SGHTA and CDR2 as FQGNSA. V trimming: 4 bases; J trimming: 7 bases; junction bases outside the gene matches: 10. This CDR3 comprises 16 residues. The CDR3 protein is CASSWGLAEGVGELFF. The CDR3 coding sequence is TGTGCCAGCAGCTGGGGACTAGCAGAGGGGGTCGGGGAGCTGTTTTTT.

The rearrangement joins TRBV5-4 to TRBJ2-3, with 7 positions matching TRBD2. CDR3 length equals 14 residues. Trimming removed 5 bases from V and 2 bases from J; junction bases left unmatched: 5. Germline CDR1 is SGHNT and CDR2 is YYREEE (reference sequence). CDR3: CASRGGDFTDTQYF. The CDR3 DNA reads TGTGCCAGCAGGGGGGGGGACTTCACAGATACGCAGTATTTT.

The rearrangement links TRBV6-2 or TRBV6-3 to TRBJ2-7; TRBD2 aligns across 7 bases. The V gene's germline CDR1 is MNHEY and CDR2 SVGEGT. J lost 4 bases, V lost 4 bases, and 10 bases had no gene match. The length of the CDR3 is 15 residues. CDR3 bases: TGTGCCAGCAGTTCCGGGGGACCGCGGGGGTACGAGCAGTACTTC. Translating gives CASSSGGPRGYEQYF.

The V gene is TRBV27, the J gene TRBJ1-6, with 9 nucleotides matching TRBD1. This CDR3 spans 14 amino acids. V gave up 7 bases and J gave up 9 bases; unmatched junction bases: 7. Germline values: CDR1 MNHEY, CDR2 SMNVEV (reference sequence). The CDR3 is CASTQQGAGSPLHF. Here the CDR3 DNA reads TGTGCCAGCACCCAACAGGGGGCAGGTTCACCCCTCCACTTT.

The chain combines TRBV9 with TRBJ1-3, with D possibly being TRBD1 (5 bases). Germline CDR1 reads SGDLS; CDR2 reads YYNGEE. Trimming removed 3 bases at V and 0 bases at J, with 13 bases between. CDR3 length equals 16 residues. CDR3 residues: CASSAQPQVSGNTIYF. Here the CDR3 DNA reads TGTGCCAGCAGCGCCCAGCCACAGGTCTCTGGAAACACCATATATTTT.

CDR3 nucleotide sequence: TGTGCCAGCAGTTACTCGAGCGTAATACCCCTCCACTTT. As protein: CASSYSSVIPLHF. The chain combines TRBV6-2 or TRBV6-3 with TRBJ1-6; D is unresolved. The CDR3 is 13 amino acids. Germline values: CDR1 MNHEY, CDR2 SVGEGT. The V and J ends lost 0 bases and 12 bases respectively, with 9 bases between them.

About this clone: This specimen includes other DNA sequences encoding the same CDR3. The chain combines TRBV18 with TRBJ2-7, with TRBD1 matching over 8 bases. After removal of 5 bases from V and 2 bases from J, the junction contained 5 bases not matched to a gene. Germline values: CDR1 KGHSH, CDR2 LQKENI. The CDR3 has 14 amino acids. The CDR3 reads CASSTGQGTYEQYF. As DNA, the CDR3 is TGTGCCAGCTCAACCGGACAGGGAACCTACGAGCAGTACTTC.

This chain links TRBV10-3 with TRBJ1-3, with a possible D match to TRBD1 (6 bases). This CDR3 has 13 amino acids. CDR1 and CDR2 (germline): ENHRY, SYGVKD. Trimming stripped 6 bases from V and 2 bases from J, with 8 bases between. CDR3 nucleotides: TGTGCCATCAGAGGGGGTGCTGGAAACACCATATATTTT. This codes for CAIRGGAGNTIYF.

This clone was counted once. The chain couples TRBV2 to TRBJ1-5; 7 bases agree with TRBD1. Germline CDR1 SNHLY, CDR2 FYNNEI. V lost 5 bases to trimming and J lost 7 bases; unmatched junction nucleotides: 8. There are 14 residues in the CDR3. CDR3 sequence: CASSNDRVRQPQHF. The CDR3 region has the DNA TGTGCCAGCAGTAACGACAGGGTACGGCAGCCCCAGCATTTT.

The V gene is TRBV5-1, the J gene TRBJ2-5; maybe TRBD2 (5 bases). The CDR3 sequence is 16 residues long. Trimming removed 2 bases from V and 5 bases from J, with 19 bases in between. Germline CDR1 is SGHRS and CDR2 is YFSETQ. The CDR3 sequence: CASSFLGRSPRETQYF. Here the CDR3 DNA reads TGCGCCAGCAGCTTTTTAGGGAGATCGCCCCGGGAGACCCAGTACTTC. Full variable domain (missing parts from reference TRBV5-1 and TRBJ2-5): KAGVTQTPRYLIKTRGQQVTLSCSPISGHRSVSWYQQTPGQGLQFLFEYFSETQRNKGNFPGRFSGRQFSNSRSEMNVSTLELGDSALYLCASSFLGRSPRETQYFGPGTRLLVL.